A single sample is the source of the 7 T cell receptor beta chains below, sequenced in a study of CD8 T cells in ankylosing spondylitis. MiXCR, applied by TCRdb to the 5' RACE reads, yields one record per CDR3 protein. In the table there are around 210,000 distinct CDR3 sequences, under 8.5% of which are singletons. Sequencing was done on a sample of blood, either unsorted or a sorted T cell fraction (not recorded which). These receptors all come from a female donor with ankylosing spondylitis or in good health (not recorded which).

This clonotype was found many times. The CDR3 protein is CASSPAGGSYNEQFF. As DNA, the CDR3 is TGCGCCAGCAGCCCGGCAGGGGGCTCCTACAATGAGCAGTTCTTC. The J gene is TRBJ2-1, the V gene TRBV5-1; 7 nucleotides align to TRBD1. The CDR3 loop spans 15 amino acids. The germline CDR1 and CDR2 sequences are SGHRS and YFSETQ. After removal of 4 bases from V and 0 bases from J, the junction contained 4 bases not matched to a gene.

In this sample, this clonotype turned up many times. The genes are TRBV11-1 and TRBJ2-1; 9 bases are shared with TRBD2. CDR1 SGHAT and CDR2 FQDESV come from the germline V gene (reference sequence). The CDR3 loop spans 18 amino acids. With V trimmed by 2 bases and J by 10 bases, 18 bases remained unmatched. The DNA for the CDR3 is TGTGCCAGCAGCTTAAGCCCGTCTCAGCGGGGGGTCCTCAGAGAGCAGTTCTTC. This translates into CASSLSPSQRGVLREQFF.

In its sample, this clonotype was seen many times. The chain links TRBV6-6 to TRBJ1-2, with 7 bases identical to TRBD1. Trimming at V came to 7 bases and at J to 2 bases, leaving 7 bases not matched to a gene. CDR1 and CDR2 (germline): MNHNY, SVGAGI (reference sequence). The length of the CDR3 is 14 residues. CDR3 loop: CASTRDSKNYGYTF. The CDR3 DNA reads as TGTGCCAGCACCCGGGACAGCAAAAACTATGGCTACACCTTC.

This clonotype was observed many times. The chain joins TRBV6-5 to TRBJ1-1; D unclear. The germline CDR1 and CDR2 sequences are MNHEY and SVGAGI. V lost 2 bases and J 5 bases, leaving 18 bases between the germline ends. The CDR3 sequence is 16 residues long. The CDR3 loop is CASSYTLGRSITEAFF. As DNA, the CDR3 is TGTGCCAGCAGTTACACATTGGGTCGTAGTATTACTGAAGCTTTCTTT.

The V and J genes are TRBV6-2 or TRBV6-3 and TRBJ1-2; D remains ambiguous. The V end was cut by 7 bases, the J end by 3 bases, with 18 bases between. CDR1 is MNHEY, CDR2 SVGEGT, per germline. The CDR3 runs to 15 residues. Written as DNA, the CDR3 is TGTGCCAGCAATCCTTCCCGCGCGGGGTACTATGGCTACACCTTC. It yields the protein CASNPSRAGYYGYTF.

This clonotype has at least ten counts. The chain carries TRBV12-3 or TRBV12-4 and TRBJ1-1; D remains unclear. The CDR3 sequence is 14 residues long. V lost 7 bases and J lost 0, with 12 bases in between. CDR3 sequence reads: CASTPDGMNTEAFF. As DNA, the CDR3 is TGTGCCAGCACCCCGGACGGAATGAACACTGAAGCTTTCTTT.

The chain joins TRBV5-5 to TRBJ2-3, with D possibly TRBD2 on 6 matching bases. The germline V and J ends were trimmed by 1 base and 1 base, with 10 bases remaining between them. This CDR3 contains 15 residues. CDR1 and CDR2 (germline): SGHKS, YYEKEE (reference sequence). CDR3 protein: CASSLRRAGTDTQYF. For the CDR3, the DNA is TGTGCCAGCAGCTTGAGGAGGGCCGGCACAGATACGCAGTATTTT.